Below, 25 T cell receptor beta chains from the same sample are listed, as sequenced in a study of radiation and T cells in renal cell carcinoma. Treatment denoted: 15 Gy SBRT to primary tumor, nephrectomy 4 weeks later. The table came from immunoSEQ multiplex PCR; TCRdb's copy has only in-frame clones and leaves some out. The table lists some 20,000 clones, about 50% of them singletons. The specimen was tumor tissue, collected from a patient whose treatment included radiotherapy and nephrectomy. The source of these receptors is a woman aged 45-65 years with renal cell carcinoma.

The chain joins TRBV11-2 to TRBJ2-7; TRBD1 matches at 7 bases. The CDR3 has 14 residues. The ends lost 7 bases at V and 5 bases at J; junction bases unmatched: 11. Germline CDR1 is SGHAT and CDR2 is FQNNGV. CDR3 bases: TGTGCCAGCAACTACCCTGGACAGGATGACGAGCAGTACTTC. Protein sequence: CASNYPGQDDEQYF.

The CDR3 sequence: CASSLVGGGGQETQYF. DNA for the CDR3: TGTGCCAGCAGCTTAGTGGGCGGGGGGGGACAAGAGACCCAGTACTTC. The chain recombines TRBV7-2 with TRBJ2-5; 9 nucleotides agree with TRBD2. CDR3 size: 16 residues. With V trimmed by 1 base and J by 2 bases, 5 bases remained unmatched. The germline gives CDR1 SGHTA, CDR2 FQGNSA.

The genes are TRBV5-1 and TRBJ1-5; no firm D call. CDR1 is SGHRS, CDR2 YFSETQ, per germline. This CDR3 region has 13 residues. Trimming cost V 0 bases and J 5 bases, with 6 bases left between them. The CDR3 is CASSLEGYQPQHF. The CDR3, as DNA: TGCGCCAGCAGCTTGGAGGGTTATCAGCCCCAGCATTTT.

This chain connects TRBV2 to TRBJ1-5, with 7 bases fitting TRBD1. The CDR3 runs to 15 residues. Trimming took 5 bases from V and 5 from J; bases not matched to a gene: 9. Germline values: CDR1 SNHLY, CDR2 FYNNEI. This CDR3 reads CASSIQGREDQPQHF. For the CDR3, the DNA is TGTGCCAGCAGTATACAGGGGAGGGAAGATCAGCCCCAGCATTTT.

The chain links TRBV5-1 to TRBJ1-3, with 10 bases that match TRBD1. This CDR3 has 17 residues. Germline V CDR1 and CDR2: SGHRS, YFSETQ. V was clipped by 0 bases and J by 1 base; unmatched bases: 4. CDR3 loop: CASSLEGQGWSGNTIYF. CDR3 in DNA: TGCGCCAGCAGCTTGGAGGGACAGGGGTGGTCTGGAAACACCATATATTTT.

This clone was seen many times. The CDR3 loop reads CASSLPQGEGSPLHF. For the CDR3, the DNA is TGTGCCAGCAGTCTCCCCCAGGGCGAGGGTTCACCCCTCCACTTT. The V gene is TRBV6-1, the J gene TRBJ1-6, with D possibly matching TRBD1 (5 bases). This CDR3 comprises 15 residues. Germline CDR1 is MNHNS and CDR2 is SASEGT. V lost 5 bases and J 9 bases, leaving 17 bases between the germline ends.

V gene TRBV7-2 combines with J gene TRBJ1-4; D is ambiguous. CDR1 is SGHTA and CDR2 is FQGNSA in the germline V gene. Deletions cut 11 bases from V and 2 bases from J, with 6 bases between. The CDR3 is 11 amino acids. The DNA for the CDR3 is TGTGCCGAGGCCACTAATGAAAAACTGTTTTTT. Translating it yields CAEATNEKLFF.

This clone was detected only a few times. A much larger clone lies a single base off, so this may be a read error. The same CDR3 arises from other DNA sequences in this sample as well. This chain uses TRBV6-1 with TRBJ1-5; 8 bases are a match to TRBD1. CDR1 MNHNS and CDR2 SASEGT come from the germline V gene. After removal of 6 bases from V and 2 bases from J, the junction contained 3 bases not matched to a gene. This CDR3 contains 14 residues. The CDR3 loop is CASRRTGRNQPQHF. DNA of the CDR3: TGTGCCAGCAGAAGGACAGGGCGCAATCAGCCCCAGCATTTT.

J is TRBJ1-2 and V is TRBV14; 9 bases line up with TRBD1. CDR1 and CDR2 (germline): SGHDN, FVKESK. The CDR3 has 15 residues. V shed 2 bases, J shed 7 bases, and the junction held 8 bases outside the gene matches. This chain's CDR3 is CASSQLDRGLSGYTF. The CDR3 DNA reads TGTGCCAGCAGCCAACTGGACAGGGGACTCTCTGGCTACACCTTC. Supplemented by reference TRBV14 and TRBJ1-2, the full variable domain reads EAGVTQFPSHSVIEKGQTVTLRCDPISGHDNLYWYRRVMGKEIKFLLHFVKESKQDESGMPNNRFLAERTGGTYSTLKVQPAELEDSGVYFCASSQLDRGLSGYTFGSGTRLTVV.

The chain joins TRBV5-6 to TRBJ2-7; D is undetermined. Trimming pared 6 bases from V and 12 bases from J, leaving 7 bases between. The CDR3 is 8 amino acids. The germline gives CDR1 SGHDT, CDR2 YYEEEE. This CDR3 is CASTPPYF. The DNA for the CDR3 is TGTGCCAGCACACCTCCGTACTTC.

The chain is built from TRBV7-2 and TRBJ2-7, with D possibly matching TRBD1 (6 bases). CDR1 is SGHTA and CDR2 is FQGNSA in the germline V gene. The CDR3 sequence is 16 residues long. V dropped 2 bases and J dropped 4 bases, with 18 bases sitting between them. The CDR3 region is CASSLTPQGLEYEQYF. In DNA form, the CDR3 reads TGTGCCAGCAGCTTAACGCCCCAGGGGCTTGAATACGAGCAGTACTTC.

This clone was counted many times. V gene TRBV4-1 combines with J gene TRBJ2-1; no reliable D call. The CDR3 has 14 amino acids. Germline CDR1 reads MGHRA; CDR2 reads YSYEKL. Trimming took off 1 base at V and 7 bases at J, with 11 bases between the two ends. CDR3 in amino acids: CASSQGRIRNEQFF. The CDR3 coding sequence is TGCGCCAGCAGCCAAGGGCGAATTAGGAATGAGCAGTTCTTC.

This clone was observed a single time. This chain connects TRBV14 to TRBJ1-6; unclear D gene. The CDR3 has 14 residues. Germline V gene lookup returns CDR1 SGHDN and CDR2 FVKESK. Trimming cost V 2 bases and J 7 bases, with 9 bases left between them. CDR3 sequence: CASSQSGRNSPLHF. CDR3 sequence (DNA): TGTGCCAGCAGCCAATCTGGGAGAAATTCACCCCTCCACTTT.

This clone was counted a few times. This chain uses TRBV7-3 with TRBJ1-1; no reliable D call. Trimming left V 4 bases short and J 0 bases short, with 6 bases between. The CDR3 loop spans 13 amino acids. CDR1 is SGHTA and CDR2 is FQGTGA in the germline V gene. The CDR3 bases are TGTGCCAGCAGCTCCTCGGTGAACACTGAAGCTTTCTTT. It encodes CASSSSVNTEAFF. The full variable domain, with the rest looked up from reference TRBV7-3 and TRBJ1-1, is GAGVSQTPSNKVTEKGKYVELRCDPISGHTALYWYRQSLGQGPEFLIYFQGTGAADDSGLPNDRFFAVRPEGSVSTLKIQRTERGDSAVYLCASSSSVNTEAFFGQGTRLTVV.

The CDR3 sequence: CASQLQGLGVGDTEAFF. For the CDR3, the DNA is TGTGCCAGCCAGCTCCAGGGGTTGGGCGTTGGGGACACTGAAGCTTTCTTT. This chain links TRBV5-5 with TRBJ1-1; a weak D match, TRBD1 (6 bases). Germline CDR1 and CDR2: SGHKS and YYEKEE (reference sequence). The V end lost 7 bases, the J end lost 3 bases, and 25 bases lay between the germline ends. The CDR3 runs to 17 residues.

This rearrangement joins TRBV4-3 to TRBJ2-7, with 10 bases aligning to TRBD1. CDR1 is LGHNA, CDR2 YSLEER, per germline. The CDR3 contains 15 residues. V dropped 0 bases and J dropped 4; count of bases not matched to a gene: 3. The CDR3: CASSQDGTGAYEQYF. The CDR3 nucleotides are TGCGCCAGCAGCCAAGACGGGACAGGGGCGTACGAGCAGTACTTC.

This clone turned up a few times. V and J are TRBV9 and TRBJ2-2, with 8 bases identical to TRBD1. V lost 3 bases and J lost 3; bases outside the gene matches: 7. There are 16 residues in the CDR3. Looked up from germline, CDR1 is SGDLS and CDR2 is YYNGEE. The CDR3 sequence: CASSDVQGADTGELFF. Written as DNA, the CDR3 is TGTGCCAGCAGCGACGTCCAGGGGGCGGACACCGGGGAGCTGTTTTTT.

The chain has TRBV19 and TRBJ1-5, with a tentative D call TRBD1 (6 bases). CDR3 size: 14 residues. V gave up 7 bases and J gave up 1 base, with 11 bases separating them. CDR1 is LNHDA and CDR2 is SQIVND in the germline V gene (reference sequence). DNA for the CDR3: TGTGCCAGTACCAGTACAGGGAGCAATCAGCCCCAGCATTTT. Its translation is CASTSTGSNQPQHF.

This clone has more than one count but fewer than ten. The chain combines TRBV4-1 with TRBJ1-1, with D possibly TRBD1 on 6 matching bases. From germline, CDR1 is MGHRA and CDR2 YSYEKL. Trimming cost V 6 bases and J 5 bases, with 19 bases left between them. The CDR3 length is 15 residues. The CDR3 nucleotides are TGCGCCAGCAGGCCCGTACAGGGTAGGGTTACTGAAGCTTTCTTT. This gives the protein CASRPVQGRVTEAFF.

The chain has TRBV6-1 and TRBJ1-2, with TRBD1 as a possible D gene (5 bases). V was shortened by 4 bases and J by 4 bases, with 16 bases between the two germline ends. The germline CDR1 and CDR2 sequences are MNHNS and SASEGT. The CDR3 has 15 amino acids. The CDR3 is CASSATSGGGYGYTF. Here the CDR3 DNA reads TGTGCCAGCAGTGCTACTTCGGGGGGGGGCTATGGCTACACCTTC.

This clone was found a few times. The V call is TRBV5-6, the J call TRBJ2-7; D may be TRBD1 (6 bases). The V gene lost 2 bases and the J gene lost 3 bases, with 12 bases spanning the gap. The length of the CDR3 is 14 residues. Germline assignment: CDR1 SGHDT and CDR2 YYEEEE. The CDR3 DNA is TGTGCCAGCAGCTTTTTAGAACAGGGCTACGAGCAGTACTTC. Translated, it gives CASSFLEQGYEQYF.

J is TRBJ2-2 and V is TRBV6-1; possibly TRBD2 for D (7 bases). This CDR3 is 15 amino acids long. The V end lost 5 bases, the J end lost 5 bases, and 15 bases lay between the germline ends. Germline V lookup: CDR1 MNHNS, CDR2 SASEGT. The CDR3 here is CASSTGGGPTGELFF. In DNA, the CDR3 is TGTGCCAGCAGTACGGGGGGCGGGCCGACCGGGGAGCTGTTTTTT.

This chain uses TRBV6-5 with TRBJ2-5; D unclear. This CDR3 comprises 15 residues. Germline V CDR1 and CDR2: MNHEY, SVGAGI. The V end was cut by 5 bases, the J end by 0 bases, with 13 bases between. The CDR3 nucleotides read TGTGCCAGCAGTATCCTCACAGCCTACCAAGAGACCCAGTACTTC. Its protein is CASSILTAYQETQYF.

This clone showed up just a few times. The chain joins TRBV30 to TRBJ1-1; no firm D call. Per germline, CDR1 GTSNPN and CDR2 SVGIG (reference sequence). The CDR3 runs to 11 residues. Trimming took off 3 bases at V and 2 bases at J, with 4 bases between the two ends. The CDR3 is CAWSINTEAFF. The CDR3 DNA follows: TGTGCCTGGAGCATCAACACTGAAGCTTTCTTT. The full variable domain, rest sourced from reference TRBV30 and TRBJ1-1, is SQTIHQWPATLVQPVGSPLSLECTVEGTSNPNLYWYRQAAGRGLQLLFYSVGIGQISSEVPQNLSASRPQDRQFILSSKKLLLSDSGFYLCAWSINTEAFFGQGTRLTVV.

The genes are TRBV10-2 and TRBJ1-1; the D is unclear. The germline gives CDR1 WSHSY, CDR2 SAAADI. Trimming took 0 bases from V and 1 from J, leaving 6 bases between them. The CDR3 has 14 residues. The CDR3 nucleotides are TGCGCCAGCAGTGAGTCATGGGGGAACACTGAAGCTTTCTTT. Protein sequence: CASSESWGNTEAFF.